The 23 T cell receptor beta chains reported below all come from one sample, sequenced in a study of CD8 T cells in Susac syndrome. It was with random hexamers that about 0.45 to 1 ug RNA was reverse transcribed. TCRdb called the immunoSEQ multiplex PCR reads again in MiXCR, with one record for every CDR3 protein. This table has hundreds of thousands of distinct CDR3 sequences, about 95% appearing once. The sequenced sample was CD4+ T cells from PBMCs. Receptor source: a human donor with Susac syndrome.

The CDR3 DNA follows: TGTGCCAGCAGAGAGACAGGGGACTACCAAGAGACCCAGTACTTC. Its translation is CASRETGDYQETQYF. V usage is TRBV6-5 and J usage is TRBJ2-5; 8 bases line up with TRBD1. J was trimmed by 0 bases and V by 6 bases; bases with no gene match: 6. Germline loops: CDR1 MNHEY, CDR2 SVGAGI. The CDR3 covers 15 residues.

The chain links TRBV30 to TRBJ2-3; the D gene is possibly TRBD2 (5 bases). Germline V CDR1 and CDR2: GTSNPN, SVGIG (reference sequence). This CDR3 contains 16 residues. V was pared by 0 bases and J by 2 bases, with 15 bases between. Here the CDR3 reads CAWSVHGVAPTDTQYF. As DNA, the CDR3 is TGTGCCTGGAGTGTACACGGGGTCGCGCCCACAGATACGCAGTATTTT.

The chain has TRBV7-8 and TRBJ1-6; TRBD1 matches at 7 bases. The CDR3 consists of 14 residues. J lost 18 bases, V lost 3 bases, and 14 bases had no gene match. CDR1 is SGHVS and CDR2 is FQNEAQ in the germline V gene. The CDR3 DNA is TGTGCCAGCAGCTTGGCACGGGACAGTTTTTTCAGCCACTTT. Its translation is CASSLARDSFFSHF.

The chain joins TRBV6-2 or TRBV6-3 to TRBJ1-6; D is perhaps TRBD1 (6 bases). The CDR3 length is 22 residues. V gave up 0 bases and J gave up 5 bases, with 29 bases separating them. Looked up from germline, CDR1 is MNHEY and CDR2 is SVGEGT. Here the CDR3 DNA reads TGTGCCAGCAGTTACTCGACAGTTCCCAAGACCGGGACAAGAAGTCATAATTCACCCCTCCACTTT. It translates to CASSYSTVPKTGTRSHNSPLHF.

This clonotype was detected only once. The chain uses TRBV7-2 and TRBJ1-3, with unresolved D. The CDR3 extends over 15 amino acids. V was shortened by 5 bases and J by 4 bases, with 15 bases between the two germline ends. Germline V lookup: CDR1 SGHTA, CDR2 FQGNSA. The CDR3 DNA is TGTGCCAGCAGCCCCATGACATCGGCCGGAAACACCATATATTTT. Its translation: CASSPMTSAGNTIYF.

Concerning this clonotype itself: An end of the junction does not agree with germline; a read error may underlie this. The V call is TRBV7-2, the J call TRBJ2-1, with TRBD2 matching 10 bases. The CDR3 length is 15 residues. The V gene's germline CDR1 is SGHTA and CDR2 FQGNSA. CDR3 loop: CASSSPSDSGGPGIF. The DNA of the CDR3 is TGTGCCAGCAGCAGCCCGTCGGATAGCGGGGGGCCCGGGATCTTC.

The V call is TRBV19, the J call TRBJ1-1; D remains ambiguous. This CDR3 comprises 13 residues. Per germline, CDR1 LNHDA and CDR2 SQIVND (reference sequence). V was pared by 1 base and J by 1 base, with 4 bases between. The CDR3 DNA reads as TGTGCCAGTAGTATAGTTAAGAACACTGAAGCTTTCTTT. It yields the protein CASSIVKNTEAFF.

V gene TRBV30 combines with J gene TRBJ1-2, with 8 positions matching TRBD1. The CDR3 has 15 amino acids. The junction had 17 bases not matched to a gene; V was cut back by 2 bases and J by 12 bases. CDR1 is GTSNPN and CDR2 is SVGIG in the germline V gene (reference sequence). CDR3 sequence: CAWSIPRTGRSFHTF. In DNA form, the CDR3 reads TGTGCCTGGAGTATACCCCGGACAGGGAGGAGTTTCCACACCTTC. The variable domain in full, with the rest retrieved from reference TRBV30 and TRBJ1-2, is SQTIHQWPATLVQPVGSPLSLECTVEGTSNPNLYWYRQAAGRGLQLLFYSVGIGQISSEVPQNLSASRPQDRQFILSSKKLLLSDSGFYLCAWSIPRTGRSFHTFGSGTRLTVV.

This clonotype showed up just once. The chain uses TRBV9 and TRBJ2-2, with 11 bases that match TRBD2. CDR1 is SGDLS and CDR2 is YYNGEE in the germline V gene. Trimming removed 4 bases from V and 5 bases from J; junction bases left unmatched: 4. The CDR3 extends over 15 amino acids. The chain's CDR3 is CASSSTSGVTGELFF. CDR3 bases: TGTGCCAGCAGCTCGACTAGCGGGGTGACCGGGGAGCTGTTTTTT.

The DNA of the CDR3 is TGTGCCAGCAGTTTACTGGGGGCCGGACAAGAGACCCAGTACTTC. Protein: CASSLLGAGQETQYF. This chain uses TRBV27 with TRBJ2-5, with a possible D match to TRBD1 (6 bases). The CDR3 totals 15 residues. V lost 2 bases to trimming and J lost 2 bases, with 12 bases between them. Germline V lookup: CDR1 MNHEY, CDR2 SMNVEV (reference sequence).

The chain combines TRBV29-1 with TRBJ2-7; 11 nucleotides align to TRBD1. The junction had 6 bases not matched to a gene; V was cut back by 5 bases and J by 6 bases. Per the germline V gene, CDR1 is SQVTM and CDR2 is ANQGSEA. The CDR3 has 13 residues. The DNA of the CDR3 is TGCAGCGTTAGGACAGGGGGCGGAAGCGAGCAGTACTTC. Protein: CSVRTGGGSEQYF.

This chain uses TRBV27 with TRBJ1-1, with D possibly matching TRBD1 (5 bases). Germline loops: CDR1 MNHEY, CDR2 SMNVEV (reference sequence). The CDR3 has 15 residues. The germline V and J ends were trimmed by 3 bases and 4 bases, with 15 bases remaining between them. The CDR3 reads CASSLRPGTITEAFF. In DNA form, the CDR3 reads TGTGCCAGCAGTTTGAGGCCAGGGACTATCACTGAAGCTTTCTTT.

V gene TRBV10-3 combines with J gene TRBJ2-3; D call uncertain. Trimming left V 8 bases short and J 2 bases short, with 17 bases between. CDR1 and CDR2 (germline): ENHRY, SYGVKD. The CDR3 has 15 residues. In DNA, the CDR3 is TGTGCCATCCGACCCGGCCTATCCTACACAGATACGCAGTATTTT. Its translation is CAIRPGLSYTDTQYF.

In this sample, this clonotype turned up once. The CDR3 spells CASSQARDEQFF. The CDR3 DNA reads as TGTGCCAGCAGCCAAGCGAGGGATGAGCAGTTCTTC. The chain links TRBV3-1 to TRBJ2-1, with a possible D match to TRBD2 (5 bases). Trimming stripped 1 base from V and 8 bases from J, with 6 bases between. The V gene's germline CDR1 is LGHDT and CDR2 YNNKEL (reference sequence). The CDR3 spans 12 residues.

The chain joins TRBV12-3 or TRBV12-4 to TRBJ1-6; no reliable D call. This CDR3 comprises 14 residues. V lost 5 bases to trimming and J lost 8 bases, with 13 bases between them. This CDR3 reads CASSPVRGHSPLHF. The CDR3 bases are TGTGCCAGCAGTCCGGTACGGGGTCATTCACCCCTCCACTTT.

The chain uses TRBV20-1 and TRBJ1-6; maybe TRBD1 (6 bases). Germline loops: CDR1 DFQATT, CDR2 SNEGSKA (reference sequence). V shed 0 bases and J shed 4 bases, with 16 bases lying between them. The CDR3 runs to 17 residues. The CDR3 reads CSARDSQGLPYNSPLHF. The CDR3 DNA sequence: TGCAGTGCTAGAGATTCGCAGGGGCTACCTTATAATTCACCCCTCCACTTT.

This sequence joins TRBV10-3 and TRBJ2-3; D may match TRBD1 or TRBD2 (5 bases each). Trimming took off 10 bases at V and 0 bases at J, with 17 bases between the two ends. Looked up from germline, CDR1 is ENHRY and CDR2 is SYGVKD. This CDR3 is built from 15 residues. CDR3 sequence reads: CATDTGGSSTDTQYF. Here the CDR3 DNA reads TGTGCCACCGATACAGGAGGCTCTAGCACAGATACGCAGTATTTT.

The chain joins TRBV4-2 to TRBJ2-3; D is undetermined. The CDR3 is 14 residues long. Germline V lookup: CDR1 LGHNA, CDR2 YNFKEQ. The V gene lost 0 bases and the J gene lost 3 bases, with 7 bases spanning the gap. The CDR3 DNA follows: TGTGCCAGCAGCCAAGACAGGTGGACAGATACGCAGTATTTT. It translates to CASSQDRWTDTQYF.

The J gene is TRBJ2-7, the V gene TRBV7-9, with a weak D call TRBD2 (6 bases). The CDR3 is 14 residues long. Germline V CDR1 and CDR2: SEHNR, FQNEAQ (reference sequence). Trimming left V 0 bases short and J 4 bases short, with 10 bases between. CDR3 amino acids: CASSLAAGRYEQYF. Written as DNA, the CDR3 is TGTGCCAGCAGCTTAGCAGCAGGGAGGTACGAGCAGTACTTC.

The chain is built from TRBV4-3 and TRBJ1-6; D not resolved. The length of the CDR3 is 15 residues. Trimming removed 0 bases at V and 4 bases at J, with 7 bases between. Germline loops: CDR1 LGHNA, CDR2 YSLEER. The CDR3 spells CASSQETGYNSPLHF. As DNA, the CDR3 is TGCGCCAGCAGCCAAGAGACGGGGTATAATTCACCCCTCCACTTT.

This chain connects TRBV6-5 to TRBJ2-4; 7 nucleotides line up with TRBD1. The germline V gene encodes CDR1 MNHEY and CDR2 SVGAGI. The V and J ends lost 0 bases and 6 bases, in that order; junction bases with no gene match: 2. This CDR3 contains 14 residues. CDR3 loop: CASSYSRGLNIQYF. CDR3 nucleotide sequence: TGTGCCAGCAGTTACTCTAGGGGGCTAAACATTCAGTACTTC.

This clonotype is a singleton in its sample. This chain links TRBV28 with TRBJ1-5; unclear D gene. CDR3 length: 15 residues. Per germline, CDR1 MDHEN and CDR2 SYDVKM. V lost 5 bases, J lost 0 bases, and 11 bases lay in between. CDR3 sequence: CASSGADVSNQPQHF. The CDR3 DNA is TGTGCCAGCAGTGGAGCGGATGTTAGCAATCAGCCCCAGCATTTT.

The V call is TRBV18, the J call TRBJ1-2; the match to TRBD1 covers 12 bases. The V gene's germline CDR1 is KGHSH and CDR2 LQKENI. V lost 3 bases, J lost 1 base, and 3 bases stayed unmatched. The CDR3 runs 16 residues. The CDR3 DNA sequence: TGTGCCAGCTCACCGGGACAGGGGGCGAATAACTATGGCTACACCTTC. Translation: CASSPGQGANNYGYTF.